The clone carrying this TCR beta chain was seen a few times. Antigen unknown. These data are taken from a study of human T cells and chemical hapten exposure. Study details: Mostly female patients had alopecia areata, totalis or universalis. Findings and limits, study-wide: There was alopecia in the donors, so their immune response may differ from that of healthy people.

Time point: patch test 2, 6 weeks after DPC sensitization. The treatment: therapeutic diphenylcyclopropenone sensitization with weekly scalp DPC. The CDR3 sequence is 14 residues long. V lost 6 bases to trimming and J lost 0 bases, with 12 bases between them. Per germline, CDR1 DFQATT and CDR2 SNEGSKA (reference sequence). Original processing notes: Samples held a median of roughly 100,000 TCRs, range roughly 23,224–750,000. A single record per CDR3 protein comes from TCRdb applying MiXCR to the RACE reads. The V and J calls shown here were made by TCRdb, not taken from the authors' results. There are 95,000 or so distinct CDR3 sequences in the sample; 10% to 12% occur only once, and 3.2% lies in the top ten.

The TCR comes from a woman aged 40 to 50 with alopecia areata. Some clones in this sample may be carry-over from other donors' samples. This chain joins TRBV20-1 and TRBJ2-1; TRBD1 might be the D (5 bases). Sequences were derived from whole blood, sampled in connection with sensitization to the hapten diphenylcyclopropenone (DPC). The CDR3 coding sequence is TGCAGTGCCAGGGCCGTTCGCTCCTACAATGAGCAGTTCTTC. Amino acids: CSARAVRSYNEQFF.